These 5 T cell receptor beta chains share one sample of origin, sequenced in a study of T cells in Graves' hyperthyroidism and ophthalmopathy. Amplification of TCR beta CDR3 regions used RNA as the template. An initial round of RT-PCR targeting the TCR CDR3 relied on the HTBI primer set. TCRdb reanalysed the multiplex PCR reads using MiXCR and keeps one entry per CDR3 protein. Among roughly 740,000 distinct CDR3 sequences listed, roughly 15% were seen once. The sequenced sample was blood. These receptors were taken from a man aged 18 to 29 with Graves' hyperthyroidism.

This rearrangement joins TRBV7-3 to TRBJ2-4; D tentatively reads TRBD1 or TRBD2 (5 bases each). Germline V gene lookup returns CDR1 SGHTA and CDR2 FQGTGA. The CDR3 sequence is 12 residues long. V was shortened by 5 bases and J by 9 bases, with 11 bases between the two germline ends. CDR3 bases: TGTGCCAGCAGCCCGGGACCGGGCATTCAGTACTTC. Amino acid sequence: CASSPGPGIQYF.

This CDR3 is CASSLLGPQESGYTF. For the CDR3, the DNA is TGTGCCAGCAGCCTTTTAGGGCCCCAAGAGTCCGGCTACACCTTC. The chain has TRBV9 and TRBJ1-2; no clear D gene. The CDR3 contains 15 residues. Germline CDR1 is SGDLS and CDR2 is YYNGEE. V gave up 4 bases and J gave up 8 bases, with 21 bases separating them.

This clonotype was picked up a small number of times. The V gene is TRBV5-5, the J gene TRBJ2-1; tentative D call: TRBD2 (5 bases). The germline V and J ends were trimmed by 2 bases and 10 bases, with 16 bases remaining between them. Germline values: CDR1 SGHKS, CDR2 YYEKEE (reference sequence). CDR3 length: 14 residues. CDR3 sequence reads: CASSLDYLIAEQFF. The CDR3 region has the DNA TGTGCCAGCAGCTTAGACTACCTCATTGCGGAGCAGTTCTTC.

The sample holds many counts of this clonotype. The gene calls are TRBV20-1 and TRBJ2-1; 13 bases match TRBD2. The CDR3 is 15 amino acids. CDR1 is DFQATT and CDR2 is SNEGSKA in the germline V gene (reference sequence). The J segment lost 5 bases and the V segment lost 6 bases, leaving 7 bases of the junction unmatched. This chain's CDR3 is CSALPGLAGDNEQFF. In nucleotides, the CDR3 is TGCAGTGCACTCCCCGGACTAGCGGGGGACAATGAGCAGTTCTTC.

This clonotype was counted a few times. This rearrangement joins TRBV20-1 to TRBJ2-1; no reliable D call. This CDR3 region has 15 residues. The V end lost 1 base, the J end lost 0 bases, and 10 bases lay between the germline ends. Germline CDR1 DFQATT, CDR2 SNEGSKA (reference sequence). CDR3 DNA: TGCAGTGCTAGAGTAGGCTGGACCTCCTACAATGAGCAGTTCTTC. Protein: CSARVGWTSYNEQFF.